This T cell receptor (beta chain) stems from a study of tumour-infiltrating T cells in Burkitt lymphoma. Overall study context: Repertoire clonality predicted overall and progression-free survival.

This clone has only a few counts. Clones were read by immunoSEQ multiplex PCR, and TCRdb kept only the in-frame ones, dropping some. The sample carries about 4,900 clones, roughly a tenth recorded once. The sequence came from a human donor with diffuse large B-cell lymphoma. The sample comprised tumor tissue.

CDR3 region: CASSSPLARSHKYNEQFF. The DNA of the CDR3 is TGTGCCAGCAGTTCCCCGCTAGCGCGGAGTCATAAATACAATGAGCAGTTCTTC. This rearrangement joins TRBV27 to TRBJ2-1; D is perhaps TRBD2 (6 bases). The germline gives CDR1 MNHEY, CDR2 SMNVEV (reference sequence). V lost 4 bases and J lost 4, with 23 bases in between. The CDR3 is 18 amino acids.